These T cell receptor beta chains were read from a single sample in a study of cytomegalovirus exposure and HLA in healthy donors. The method was immunoSEQ multiplex PCR; TCRdb's version includes in-frame clones alone and lacks a portion of them. The data hold tens of thousands of clones, with about three quarters observed a single time. The sample was PBMCs. The receptors were gathered from a woman aged 40-49 years in good health and CMV-seropositive. The CDR3 runs from the conserved cysteine through the conserved F or W. Each record gives: D gene, V gene, clone size, J gene, CDR3 DNA, CDR3 protein. D genes are given only for firm matches. Size is stated for part of the rows, as once, few or many counts, or as a class when the clone is expanded.

TRBD2	TRBV9	once	TRBJ2-1	TGTGCCAGCAGCGGAGGGACTAGCGTCGGGAATGAGCAGTTCTTC	CASSGGTSVGNEQFF
-	TRBV25-1	-	TRBJ1-2	TGTGCCAGCAGTGAATTCGGACAGTCAAACTATGGCTACACCTTC	CASSEFGQSNYGYTF
-	TRBV28	-	TRBJ1-2	TGTGCCAGCAGGGAAAGGGGAACCTACACCTTC	CASRERGTYTF
TRBD1	TRBV18	-	TRBJ1-2	TGTGCCAGCTCTCTCACACAGGGGGCTGACGGTGGCTACACCTTC	CASSLTQGADGGYTF
TRBD1	TRBV4-1	-	TRBJ1-4	TGCGCCAGCAGCCAGGGCACCCTCCGGGACAGGCTGTTTTTT	CASSQGTLRDRLFF
-	TRBV30	-	TRBJ1-3	TGTGCCTGGACAGGGTCTGGAAACACCATATATTTT	CAWTGSGNTIYF
-	TRBV6-6	-	TRBJ1-5	TGTGCCAGCAGTTACCCAGGGGGCAATCAGCCCCAGCATTTT	CASSYPGGNQPQHF
TRBD1	TRBV6-5	few	TRBJ1-6	TGTGCCAGCAGTCTCCGACAGGGATTAACCCTCCACTTT	CASSLRQGLTLHF
TRBD1	TRBV7-6	-	TRBJ1-5	TGTGCCAACAGCTTGGGACAGACCAATCAGCCCCAGCATTTT	CANSLGQTNQPQHF
-	TRBV19	-	TRBJ1-1	TGTGCCACCATAACAGCCAGGGGTGGTGAAACTTTCTTT	CATITARGGETFF
TRBD2	TRBV19	few	TRBJ2-2	TGTGCCAGTAGTCAAAGCGGGGGGGCCGAGACCGGGGAGCTGTTTTTT	CASSQSGGAETGELFF
-	TRBV30	-	TRBJ2-1	TGTGCCTGGAGTACCAAACCGGGACTGCAGTTCTTC	CAWSTKPGLQFF
TRBD1	TRBV29-1	few	TRBJ2-1	TGCAGCGTTGAGCGTCCTACAGGGGGGAATGAGCAGTTCTTC	CSVERPTGGNEQFF
-	TRBV2	-	TRBJ1-2	TGTGCCAGCAGTGGTCAAATTTTACTTGAGGGCTATGGCTACACCTTC	CASSGQILLEGYGYTF
TRBD1	TRBV5-4	-	TRBJ2-1	TGTGCCAGCAGCCCCGGACAGGGGCCAGACAATGAGCAGTTCTTC	CASSPGQGPDNEQFF